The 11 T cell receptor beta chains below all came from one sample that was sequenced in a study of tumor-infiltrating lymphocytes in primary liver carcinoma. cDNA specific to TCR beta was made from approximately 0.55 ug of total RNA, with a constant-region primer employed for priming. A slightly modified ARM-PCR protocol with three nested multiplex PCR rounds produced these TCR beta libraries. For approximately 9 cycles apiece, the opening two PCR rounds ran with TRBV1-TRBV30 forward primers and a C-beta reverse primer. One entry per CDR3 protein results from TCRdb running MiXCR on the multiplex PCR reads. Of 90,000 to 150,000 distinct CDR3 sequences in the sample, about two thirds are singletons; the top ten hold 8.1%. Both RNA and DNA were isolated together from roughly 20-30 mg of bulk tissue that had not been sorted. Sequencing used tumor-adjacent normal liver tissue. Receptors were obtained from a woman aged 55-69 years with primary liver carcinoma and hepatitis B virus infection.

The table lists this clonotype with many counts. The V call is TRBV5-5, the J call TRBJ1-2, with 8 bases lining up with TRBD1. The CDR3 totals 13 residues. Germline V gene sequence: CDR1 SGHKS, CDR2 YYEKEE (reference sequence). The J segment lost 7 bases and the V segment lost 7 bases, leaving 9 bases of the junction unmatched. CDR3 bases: TGTGCCAGCCACCCAGGGGGCGCGGGTGGCTACACCTTC. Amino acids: CASHPGGAGGYTF.

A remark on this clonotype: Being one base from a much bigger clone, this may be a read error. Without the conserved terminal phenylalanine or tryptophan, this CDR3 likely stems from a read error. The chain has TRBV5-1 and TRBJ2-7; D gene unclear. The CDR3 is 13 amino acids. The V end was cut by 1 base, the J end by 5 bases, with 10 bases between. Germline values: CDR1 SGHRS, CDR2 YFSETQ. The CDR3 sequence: CASSLRLRDEQYL. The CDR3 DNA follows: TGCGCCAGCAGCTTGCGGCTAAGGGACGAGCAGTACCTC.

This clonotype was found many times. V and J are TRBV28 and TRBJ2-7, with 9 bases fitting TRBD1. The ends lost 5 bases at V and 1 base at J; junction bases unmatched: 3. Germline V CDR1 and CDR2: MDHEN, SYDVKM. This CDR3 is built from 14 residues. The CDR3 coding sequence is TGTGCCAGCAGTCGACAGGGGGGGTCCTACGAGCAGTACTTC. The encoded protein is CASSRQGGSYEQYF.

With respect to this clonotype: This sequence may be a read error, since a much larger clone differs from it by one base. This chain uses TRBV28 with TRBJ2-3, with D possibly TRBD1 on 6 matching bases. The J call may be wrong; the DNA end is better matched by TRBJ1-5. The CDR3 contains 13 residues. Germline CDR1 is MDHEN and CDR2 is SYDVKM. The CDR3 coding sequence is TGTGCCAGCGATGGGGGCAGCACAGATACGCAGCATTTT. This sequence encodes CASDGGSTDTQHF.

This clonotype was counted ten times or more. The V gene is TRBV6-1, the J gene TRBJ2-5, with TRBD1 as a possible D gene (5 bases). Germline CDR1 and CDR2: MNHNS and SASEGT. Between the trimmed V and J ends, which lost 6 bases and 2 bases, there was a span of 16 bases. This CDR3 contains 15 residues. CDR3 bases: TGTGCCAGCAGCCACTCAGGGAATCCTCAAGAGACCCAGTACTTC. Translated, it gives CASSHSGNPQETQYF.

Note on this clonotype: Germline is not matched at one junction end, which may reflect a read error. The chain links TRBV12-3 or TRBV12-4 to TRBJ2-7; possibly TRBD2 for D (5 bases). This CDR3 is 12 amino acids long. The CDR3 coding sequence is TGTGCCAGCACTCTCGGAGGCTACGAGCAATACTTC. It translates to CASTLGGYEQYF.

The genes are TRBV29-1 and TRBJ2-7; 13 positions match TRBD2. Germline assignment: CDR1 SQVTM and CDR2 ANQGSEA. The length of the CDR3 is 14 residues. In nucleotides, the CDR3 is TGCAGTGTCATAGTACTAGCGGGAGGGGCCGAGCAGTACTTC. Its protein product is CSVIVLAGGAEQYF.

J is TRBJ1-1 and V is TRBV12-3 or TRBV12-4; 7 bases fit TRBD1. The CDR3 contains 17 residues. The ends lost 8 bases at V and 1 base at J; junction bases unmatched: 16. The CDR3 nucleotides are TGTGCCAGCGGTGATGGGACAGATACCATTCCGAACACTGAAGCTTTCTTT. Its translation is CASGDGTDTIPNTEAFF.

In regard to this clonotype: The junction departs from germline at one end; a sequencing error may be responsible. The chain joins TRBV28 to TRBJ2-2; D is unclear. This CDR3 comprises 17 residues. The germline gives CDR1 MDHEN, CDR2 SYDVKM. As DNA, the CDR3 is TGTGCCGGCAGTTTAGTAGCAGGAGTAAAAGGATCCGGGGAGCTGTTTTTT. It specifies CAGSLVAGVKGSGELFF. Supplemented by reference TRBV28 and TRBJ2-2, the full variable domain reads DVKVTQSSRYLVKRTGEKVFLECVQDMDHENMFWYRQDPGLGLRLIYFSYDVKMKEKGDIPEGYSVSREKKERFSLILESASTNQTSMYLCAGSLVAGVKGSGELFFGEGSRLTVL.

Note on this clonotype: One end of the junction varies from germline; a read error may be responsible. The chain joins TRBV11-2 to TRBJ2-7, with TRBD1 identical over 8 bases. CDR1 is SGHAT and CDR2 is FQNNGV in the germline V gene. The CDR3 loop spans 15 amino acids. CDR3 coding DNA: TGTGCCAACACCTTCGGACAGGGATTATTCTATGAGCAGTGCTTC. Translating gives CANTFGQGLFYEQCF. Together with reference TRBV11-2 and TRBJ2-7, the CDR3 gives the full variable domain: EAGVAQSPRYKIIEKRQSVAFWCNPISGHATLYWYQQILGQGPKLLIQFQNNGVVDDSQLPKDRFSAERLKGVDSTLKIQPAKLEDSAVYLCANTFGQGLFYEQCFGPGTRLTVT.

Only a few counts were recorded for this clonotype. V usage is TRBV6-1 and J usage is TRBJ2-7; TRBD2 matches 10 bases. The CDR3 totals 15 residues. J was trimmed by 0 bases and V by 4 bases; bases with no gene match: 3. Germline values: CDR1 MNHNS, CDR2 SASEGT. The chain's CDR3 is CASSGPSGSSYEQYF. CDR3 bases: TGTGCCAGCAGTGGACCTAGCGGGAGCTCCTACGAGCAGTACTTC.